This T cell receptor beta chain was profiled in a study of molecular identifiers for immune sequencing clone quantification. TCRdb re-analysed the PCR reads in MiXCR, keeping a single row per CDR3 protein. The sample carries about 500,000 distinct CDR3 sequences, about a fifth recorded once. This CDR3 has 16 amino acids. Trimming removed 4 bases from V and 4 bases from J; junction bases left unmatched: 5. Germline V gene sequence: CDR1 SGHVS, CDR2 FQNEAQ. The chain couples TRBV7-8 to TRBJ2-1, with TRBD2 matching 12 bases. Sample: naive CD8+ T cells from blood, with Jurkat cell RNA spiked in. Subset noted: FACS-sorted CD8+CD4-CCR7+CD45RA+ naive T cells. The clonotype originates from a human donor in good health. Some libraries in this study had Jurkat cell RNA spiked in. The CDR3 DNA reads TGTGCCAGCAGCTCGACTAGCGGGGGTCATTACAATGAGCAGTTCTTC. Encoded protein: CASSSTSGGHYNEQFF.